Listed below are T cell receptor beta chains from one sample, sequenced in a study of cytotoxic CD8 clonotypes in ibrutinib-treated CLL. Repertoires were generated with immunoSEQ multiplex PCR, while TCRdb's copy carries only in-frame clones and drops some. The table lists tens of thousands of clones, roughly 57% of them singletons. The source material was PBMCs, sampled after 12 months of ibrutinib treatment. The receptors were gathered from a human donor with chronic lymphocytic leukemia. Each CDR3 is given with its conserved first and last residue. The order of the fields is V gene, D gene, clone size, J gene, CDR3 protein, CDR3 DNA. D genes are given only for firm matches. Only some rows state a clone size, as once, few, many or a class for expanded clones.

TRBV10-1	TRBD1	.	TRBJ2-1	CASSEWGTGSSYNEQFF	TGCGCCAGCAGTGAGTGGGGGACAGGGAGCTCCTACAATGAGCAGTTCTTC
TRBV5-1	TRBD2	.	TRBJ2-5	CASTPSLAGDETQYF	TGCGCCAGCACTCCATCACTAGCGGGAGATGAGACCCAGTACTTC
TRBV5-1	.	.	TRBJ1-1	CASSLAEGPTEAFF	TGCGCCAGCAGCTTGGCGGAAGGGCCCACTGAAGCTTTCTTT
TRBV6-6	.	.	TRBJ2-1	CASSLDGEQFF	TGTGCCAGCAGCTTGGATGGTGAGCAGTTCTTC
TRBV14	TRBD1	few	TRBJ2-3	CASSQERQGVADTQYF	TGTGCCAGCAGCCAAGAGCGGCAGGGGGTGGCAGATACGCAGTATTTT
TRBV28	.	few	TRBJ1-5	CASSLYVRSNQPQHF	TGTGCCAGCAGTTTATATGTGCGGAGCAATCAGCCCCAGCATTTT
TRBV7-8	TRBD2	.	TRBJ2-2	CASSLARFSGITPGELFF	TGTGCCAGCAGCTTAGCCAGGTTTAGCGGGATAACCCCCGGGGAGCTGTTTTTT
TRBV11-3	.	many	TRBJ2-2	CASSLGTVNTGELFF	TGTGCCAGCAGCTTAGGGACAGTGAACACCGGGGAGCTGTTTTTT
TRBV10-1	TRBD1	few	TRBJ2-7	CASSAGDRGYEQYF	TGCGCCAGCAGTGCCGGGGACAGGGGCTACGAGCAGTACTTC
TRBV28	.	.	TRBJ2-1	CASSFLGGISYNEQFF	TGTGCCAGCAGTTTCCTGGGCGGGATTTCTTACAATGAGCAGTTCTTC
TRBV18	.	.	TRBJ1-2	CASSQYPSYGGYTF	TGTGCCAGCTCACAGTACCCGAGCTATGGGGGCTACACCTTC
TRBV7-8	.	few	TRBJ1-4	CASSLDQKLFF	TGTGCCAGCAGCTTAGACCAAAAACTGTTTTTT
TRBV9	TRBD2	.	TRBJ2-1	CASSVALSSGRSYGNEQFF	TGTGCCAGCAGCGTAGCCCTATCTAGCGGGAGAAGCTACGGCAATGAGCAGTTCTTC
TRBV5-1	.	.	TRBJ1-5	CASSLGDGFRQPQHF	TGCGCCAGCAGCTTGGGGGACGGCTTTAGGCAGCCCCAGCATTTT
TRBV29-1	.	few	TRBJ2-6	CSVSLALRAGANVLTF	TGCAGCGTCAGCTTAGCCCTCAGGGCTGGGGCCAACGTCCTGACTTTC
TRBV18	.	.	TRBJ1-5	CASSPPNQPQHF	TGTGCCAGCTCACCACCGAACCAGCCCCAGCATTTT
TRBV30	.	.	TRBJ1-2	CAWKREWGAGGYTF	TGTGCCTGGAAAAGGGAATGGGGGGCTGGTGGCTACACCTTC
TRBV19	TRBD2	few	TRBJ2-5	CASSVPSGQETQYF	TGTGCCAGTAGTGTCCCTAGCGGACAAGAGACCCAGTACTTC
TRBV7-9	TRBD2	.	TRBJ2-7	CASSLYIAGSSYEQYF	TGTGCCAGCAGCTTGTACATAGCGGGGAGCTCCTACGAGCAGTACTTC
TRBV5-1	TRBD2	.	TRBJ2-7	CASSGLAGAYEQYF	TGCGCCAGCAGCGGATTAGCGGGAGCCTACGAGCAGTACTTC
TRBV29-1	TRBD1	.	TRBJ1-2	CSVVAVTGRYYGYTF	TGCAGCGTTGTAGCGGTGACAGGGAGGTACTATGGCTACACCTTC
TRBV10-3	.	.	TRBJ1-5	CATSGTWDSNQPQHF	TGTGCCACGTCCGGAACGTGGGATAGCAATCAGCCCCAGCATTTT
TRBV6-4	.	.	TRBJ2-7	CASSTPLPPRDPLLQYF	TGTGCCAGCAGTACCCCACTCCCACCCAGGGACCCTCTATTGCAGTACTTC
TRBV2	.	few	TRBJ2-7	CASSYSYEQYF	TGTGCCAGCAGCTATTCCTACGAGCAGTACTTC
TRBV5-5	.	.	TRBJ2-6	CASSLEANVLTF	TGTGCCAGCAGCTTGGAGGCCAACGTCCTGACTTTC
TRBV7-9	.	.	TRBJ1-1	CASSRRVGTEAFF	TGTGCCAGCAGCCGCCGGGTTGGCACTGAAGCTTTCTTT
TRBV5-1	TRBD1	.	TRBJ2-7	CASSLGQGAAYEQYF	TGCGCCAGCAGCTTGGGCCAGGGGGCGGCCTACGAGCAGTACTTC
TRBV7-2	.	.	TRBJ1-5	CASSLAGRGNQPQHF	TGTGCCAGCAGCTTAGCGGGCAGGGGCAACCAGCCCCAGCATTTT
TRBV2	TRBD1	.	TRBJ1-3	CASRTGSSGNTIYF	TGTGCCAGCAGGACAGGGAGCTCTGGAAACACCATATATTTT
TRBV15	.	.	TRBJ1-3	CATSKAGPTSGNTIYF	TGTGCCACCAGCAAGGCAGGGCCAACCTCTGGAAACACCATATATTTT
TRBV5-6	TRBD1	.	TRBJ2-6	CASSFAGGSSGANVLTF	TGTGCCAGCAGCTTCGCAGGGGGCTCCTCTGGGGCCAACGTCCTGACTTTC
TRBV6-1	TRBD2	.	TRBJ2-3	CASSENGLAGVDTQYF	TGTGCCAGCAGTGAAAATGGACTAGCGGGAGTAGATACGCAGTATTTT
TRBV5-1	.	.	TRBJ1-2	CASSSQGMDYGYTF	TGCGCCAGCAGCTCCCAGGGGATGGACTATGGCTACACCTTC
TRBV6-6	.	few	TRBJ1-1	CASSLPQGTGNTEAFF	TGTGCCAGCAGCCTTCCTCAGGGGACGGGGAACACTGAAGCTTTCTTT
TRBV7-6	TRBD1	.	TRBJ1-3	CASSLVQGDYGNTIYF	TGTGCCAGCAGCTTAGTTCAGGGGGACTATGGAAACACCATATATTTT
TRBV18	.	.	TRBJ1-2	CASSRDRDSGGYTF	TGTGCCAGCTCACGGGACCGGGACTCAGGCGGCTACACCTTC
TRBV28	TRBD2	.	TRBJ2-2	CASSPLAGERIGELFF	TGTGCCAGCAGTCCCCTAGCGGGAGAGAGGATCGGGGAGCTGTTTTTT
TRBV5-4	.	.	TRBJ2-1	CASSLEGGDEQFF	TGTGCCAGCAGCTTAGAAGGTGGCGATGAGCAGTTCTTC
TRBV19	.	.	TRBJ1-1	CASIPALGGNTEAFF	TGTGCCAGTATCCCTGCCTTGGGGGGGAACACTGAAGCTTTCTTT
TRBV6-6	TRBD1	.	TRBJ1-1	CASTYQGEGLRAFF	TGTGCCAGCACCTACCAGGGGGAGGGTTTGCGGGCTTTCTTT
TRBV7-9	.	.	TRBJ2-7	CASSRTGSSSYEQYF	TGTGCCAGCAGTCGAACAGGGTCAAGCTCCTACGAGCAGTACTTC
TRBV27	TRBD1	.	TRBJ2-5	CASSNRGRETQYF	TGTGCCAGCAGTAACAGGGGGCGAGAGACCCAGTACTTC
TRBV9	TRBD2	.	TRBJ2-3	CASSVAGGDTDTQYF	TGTGCCAGCAGCGTGGCGGGAGGGGACACAGATACGCAGTATTTT
TRBV11-2	TRBD2	many	TRBJ2-7	CASSSAGGPFYEQYF	TGTGCCAGCAGCTCAGCGGGAGGGCCGTTCTACGAGCAGTACTTC
TRBV7-3	.	.	TRBJ2-1	CASSLYVSSSYNEQFF	TGTGCCAGCAGCTTATACGTGTCAAGCTCCTACAATGAGCAGTTCTTC
TRBV5-4	TRBD2	.	TRBJ2-3	CASSRTSERVTDTQYF	TGTGCCAGCAGCCGGACTAGCGAACGGGTCACAGATACGCAGTATTTT
TRBV9	.	few	TRBJ2-1	CASSVTGREQFF	TGTGCCAGCAGCGTTACAGGGCGTGAGCAGTTCTTC
TRBV20-1	.	few	TRBJ1-3	CSALSGNTIYF	TGCAGTGCGCTCTCTGGAAACACCATATATTTT
TRBV19	TRBD1	.	TRBJ2-1	CATRDRGPNEQFF	TGTGCCACCCGGGACAGGGGGCCCAATGAGCAGTTCTTC
TRBV5-1	.	.	TRBJ2-3	CASSLALGASGTDTQYF	TGCGCCAGCAGCTTGGCCCTGGGCGCCTCTGGCACAGATACGCAGTATTTT
TRBV19	.	few	TRBJ1-5	CASSWDSNQPQHF	TGTGCCAGTAGTTGGGACAGCAATCAGCCCCAGCATTTT
TRBV19	TRBD1	.	TRBJ2-7	CASNHVGQGIHEQYF	TGTGCCAGTAACCACGTGGGACAGGGGATCCACGAGCAGTACTTC
TRBV28	.	.	TRBJ1-1	CASSFQGRTEAFF	TGTGCCAGCAGTTTCCAAGGCCGCACTGAAGCTTTCTTT
TRBV19	TRBD1	.	TRBJ2-3	CASSPGTGGADTQYF	TGTGCCAGTAGTCCCGGGACAGGGGGAGCGGATACGCAGTATTTT